Listed here are 5 T cell receptor beta chains from one sample, sequenced in a study of shared clonotypes between healthy human individuals. The method was immunoSEQ multiplex PCR; TCRdb's version includes in-frame clones alone and lacks a portion of them. This table holds roughly 1.5 million clones, 95% to 99% found once. The sequenced sample was naive CD4+ T cells sorted from blood. Subset given: CD45RA+ positively selected. These receptor sequences come from a man between 25 and 39 years old in good health.

The chain employs TRBV10-2 and TRBJ2-1; 7 bases agree with TRBD1. The J segment lost 0 bases and the V segment lost 8 bases, leaving 7 bases of the junction unmatched. Germline V gives CDR1 WSHSY, CDR2 SAAADI. The CDR3 contains 15 residues. CDR3 coding DNA: TGCGCCAGCCAACAGGGGTGGGCCTCCTACAATGAGCAGTTCTTC. Its protein is CASQQGWASYNEQFF.

This clone was counted a single time. This sequence joins TRBV29-1 and TRBJ2-7; 8 nucleotides match TRBD2. The CDR3 sequence is 12 residues long. Germline trimming cut 7 bases from V and 5 bases from J; bases unmatched to any gene: 7. Germline values: CDR1 SQVTM, CDR2 ANQGSEA. The CDR3 region has the DNA TGCAGCGCCATCCTGACTAGCGACGAGCAGTACTTC. This gives the protein CSAILTSDEQYF.

The chain couples TRBV18 to TRBJ2-4; tentative D call: TRBD1 (5 bases). The CDR3 extends over 15 amino acids. In germline, CDR1 is KGHSH, CDR2 LQKENI. V was shortened by 2 bases and J by 0 bases, with 8 bases between the two germline ends. CDR3 coding DNA: TGTGCCAGCTCACCAGTGGACATAGCCAAAAACATTCAGTACTTC. Residues: CASSPVDIAKNIQYF.

CDR3 sequence: CASSGETGGYGYTF. The CDR3 DNA follows: TGCGCCAGCAGCGGGGAGACAGGGGGCTATGGCTACACCTTC. This chain joins TRBV5-1 and TRBJ1-2; TRBD1 agrees at 9 bases. In germline, CDR1 is SGHRS, CDR2 YFSETQ. J lost 4 bases, V lost 4 bases, and 5 bases had no gene match. The CDR3 contains 14 residues.

The chain links TRBV2 to TRBJ2-6; TRBD1 is a possible D gene (5 bases). The CDR3 runs 16 residues. V was shortened by 2 bases and J by 0 bases, with 8 bases between the two germline ends. Per the germline V gene, CDR1 is SNHLY and CDR2 is FYNNEI. This chain's CDR3 is CASSEQGPSGANVLTF. CDR3 bases: TGTGCCAGCAGTGAACAGGGTCCCTCTGGGGCCAACGTCCTGACTTTC.